Listed below are T cell receptor beta chains from one sample, sequenced in a study of blood T cell repertoires in COVID-19. Profiled with immunoSEQ multiplex PCR; TCRdb holds only in-frame clones, not every one. The data contain 200,000 to 300,000 clones, almost 90% of them singletons. Sequencing was carried out using peripheral blood. Receptors originate from a man older than 75 with acute or convalescent COVID-19. The CDR3 runs from the conserved cysteine through the conserved F or W. The D gene is left open where the match is weak. A row's size may be missing; if present it is once, few, many or a size class.

TRBJ2-1 | TRBV13 | TRBD1 | few | TGTGCCAGCAGCTTATTGGGACAGATGTCCTACAATGAGCAGTTCTTC | CASSLLGQMSYNEQFF
TRBJ2-7 | TRBV2 | NA | NA | TGTGCCAGCAGCGTCTCCTACGAGCAGTACTTC | CASSVSYEQYF
TRBJ1-3 | TRBV19 | NA | NA | TGTGCCAGTAGTCCTTCGAGTTTCTCTGGAAACACCATATATTTT | CASSPSSFSGNTIYF
TRBJ1-1 | TRBV10-3 | NA | NA | TGTGCCATCAGAGCCGACAGGGAAGCTTTCTTT | CAIRADREAFF
TRBJ1-5 | TRBV6-2/TRBV6-3 | TRBD1 | NA | TGTGCCAGCAGTTTCGGACAGGTTCATCAGCCCCAGCATTTT | CASSFGQVHQPQHF
TRBJ2-1 | TRBV7-9 | NA | NA | TGTGCCAGCAGCTTGGTAGATAAGTACAATGAGCAGTTCTTC | CASSLVDKYNEQFF
TRBJ2-1 | TRBV6-5 | TRBD2 | NA | TGTGCCAGCAGCCTAGCGGGGGCCTACAATGAGCAGTTCTTC | CASSLAGAYNEQFF
TRBJ1-6 | TRBV19 | TRBD1 | NA | TGTGCCAGTAGTATTGGGACAGGCCTTCCTAATTCACCCCTCCACTTT | CASSIGTGLPNSPLHF
TRBJ2-1 | TRBV3-1/TRBV3-2 | TRBD2 | NA | TGTGCCAGCAGCCCTAGCCTAGCGGGAGGGCATGAGCAGTTCTTC | CASSPSLAGGHEQFF
TRBJ2-2 | TRBV5-1 | TRBD1 | NA | TGCGCCAGCAGCTTGGGCGGACAGGCGAACACCGGGGAGCTGTTTTTT | CASSLGGQANTGELFF
TRBJ1-2 | TRBV5-1 | TRBD1 | once | TGCGCCAGCAGCTTGGAGGGGGCCGGCTATGGCTACACCTTC | CASSLEGAGYGYTF
TRBJ2-3 | TRBV5-1 | NA | NA | TGCGCCAGCAGCTTGTCGGGCACAGATACGCAGTATTTT | CASSLSGTDTQYF
TRBJ2-7 | TRBV7-2 | TRBD2 | NA | TGTGCCAGCAGCAACGGACTAGCGGGAACCTACGAGCAGTACTTC | CASSNGLAGTYEQYF
TRBJ2-1 | TRBV10-3 | NA | NA | TGTGCCATCAGTGAGTGGGGCAGCACCTACAATGAGCAGTTCTTC | CAISEWGSTYNEQFF